The sample holds many counts of the clone carrying this T cell receptor beta chain. The data stem from a study of early T cells in non-severe SARS-CoV-2 infection. From the 5' RACE reads, TCRdb called clonotypes with MiXCR, one entry per CDR3 protein. The repertoire holds tens of thousands of distinct CDR3 sequences, with 8% to 11% as singletons. Germline CDR1 SNHLY, CDR2 FYNNEI. The CDR3 covers 13 residues. After removal of 3 bases from V and 8 bases from J, the junction contained 4 bases not matched to a gene. Sequencing was performed on whole blood. This chain connects TRBV2 to TRBJ1-5; 7 nucleotides agree with TRBD1. This TCR came from an adult who was a healthcare worker with PCR-confirmed SARS-CoV-2 infection or an uninfected control (not recorded which). The CDR3 bases are TGTGCCAGCAGTGAGCAGGGGGTGGAGCCCCAGCATTTT. It codes for CASSEQGVEPQHF.